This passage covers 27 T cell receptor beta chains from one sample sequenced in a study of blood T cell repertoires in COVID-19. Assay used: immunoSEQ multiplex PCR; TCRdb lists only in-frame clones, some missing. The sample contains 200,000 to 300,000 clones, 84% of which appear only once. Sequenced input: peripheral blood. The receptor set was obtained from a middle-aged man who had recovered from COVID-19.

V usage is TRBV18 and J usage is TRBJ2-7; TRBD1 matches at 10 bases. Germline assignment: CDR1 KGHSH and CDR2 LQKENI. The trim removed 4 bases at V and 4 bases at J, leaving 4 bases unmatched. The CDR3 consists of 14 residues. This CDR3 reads CASSQRDRGYEQYF. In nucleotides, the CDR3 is TGTGCCAGCTCACAGCGGGACAGGGGTTACGAGCAGTACTTC.

In nucleotides, the CDR3 is TGTGCCAGCAGTCCTATACAGGGATGGGAGCTGTTTTTT. Amino acids: CASSPIQGWELFF. The chain employs TRBV12-3 or TRBV12-4 and TRBJ2-2, with TRBD1 as a possible D gene (6 bases). CDR3 length: 13 amino acids. The V end lost 5 bases, the J end lost 9 bases, and 13 bases lay between the germline ends.

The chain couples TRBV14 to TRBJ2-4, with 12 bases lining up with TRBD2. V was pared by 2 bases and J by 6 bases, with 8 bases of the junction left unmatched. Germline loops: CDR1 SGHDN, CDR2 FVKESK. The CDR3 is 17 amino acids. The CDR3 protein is CASSQSNPGLAGNIQYF. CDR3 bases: TGTGCCAGCAGCCAATCCAACCCGGGACTAGCGGGAAACATTCAGTACTTC.

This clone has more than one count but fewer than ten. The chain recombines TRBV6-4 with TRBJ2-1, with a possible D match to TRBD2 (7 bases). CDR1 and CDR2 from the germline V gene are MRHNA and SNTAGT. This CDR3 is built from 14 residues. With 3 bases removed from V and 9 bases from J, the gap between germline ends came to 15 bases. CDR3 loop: CASSDKGGVGEQFF. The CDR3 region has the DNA TGTGCCAGCAGTGATAAGGGGGGGGTAGGTGAGCAGTTCTTC.

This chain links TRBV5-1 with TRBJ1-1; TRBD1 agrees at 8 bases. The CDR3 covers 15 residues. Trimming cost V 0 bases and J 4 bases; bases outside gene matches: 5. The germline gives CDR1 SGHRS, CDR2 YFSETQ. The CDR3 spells CASSLAPGGVTEAFF. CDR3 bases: TGCGCCAGCAGCTTGGCCCCAGGGGGCGTCACTGAAGCTTTCTTT.

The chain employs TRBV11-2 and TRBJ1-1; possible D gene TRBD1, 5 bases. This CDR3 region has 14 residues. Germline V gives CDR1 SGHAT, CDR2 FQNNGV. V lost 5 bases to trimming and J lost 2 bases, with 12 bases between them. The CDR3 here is CASSPDIPNTEAFF. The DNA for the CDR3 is TGTGCCAGCAGCCCGGACATCCCTAACACTGAAGCTTTCTTT.

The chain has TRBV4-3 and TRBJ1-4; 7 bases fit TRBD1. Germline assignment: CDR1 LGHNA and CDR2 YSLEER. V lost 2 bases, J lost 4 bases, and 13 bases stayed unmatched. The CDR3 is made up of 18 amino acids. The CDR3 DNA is TGCGCCAGCAGCCAAAACTTCGGGACAGTCCACATTAATGAAAAACTGTTTTTT. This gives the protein CASSQNFGTVHINEKLFF.

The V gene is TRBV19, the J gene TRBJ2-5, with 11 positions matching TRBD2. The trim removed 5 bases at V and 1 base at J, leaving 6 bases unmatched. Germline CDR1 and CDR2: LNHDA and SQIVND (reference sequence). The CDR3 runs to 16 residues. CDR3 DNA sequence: TGTGCCAGTAGTGAAGGGCTAGCGGGGGGCCAAGAGACCCAGTACTTC. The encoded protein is CASSEGLAGGQETQYF.

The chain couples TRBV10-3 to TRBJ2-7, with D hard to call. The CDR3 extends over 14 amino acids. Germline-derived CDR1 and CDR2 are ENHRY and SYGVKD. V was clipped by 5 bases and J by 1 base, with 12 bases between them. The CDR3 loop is CAISPKAESYEQYF. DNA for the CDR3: TGTGCCATCAGTCCTAAGGCGGAGTCCTACGAGCAGTACTTC.

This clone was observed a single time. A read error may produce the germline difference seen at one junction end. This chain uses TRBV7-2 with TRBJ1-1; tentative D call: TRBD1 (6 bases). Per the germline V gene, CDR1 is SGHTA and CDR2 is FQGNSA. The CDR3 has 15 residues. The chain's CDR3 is CASSLQGFMNTETFF. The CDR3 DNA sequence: TGTGCCAGCAGCTTACAGGGGTTTATGAACACTGAAACTTTCTTT.

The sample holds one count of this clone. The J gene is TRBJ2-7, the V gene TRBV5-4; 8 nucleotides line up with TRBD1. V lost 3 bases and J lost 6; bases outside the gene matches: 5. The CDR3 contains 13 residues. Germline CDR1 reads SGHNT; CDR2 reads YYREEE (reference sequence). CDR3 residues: CASSWTGLAEQYF. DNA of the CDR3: TGTGCCAGCAGCTGGACAGGGTTGGCCGAGCAGTACTTC.

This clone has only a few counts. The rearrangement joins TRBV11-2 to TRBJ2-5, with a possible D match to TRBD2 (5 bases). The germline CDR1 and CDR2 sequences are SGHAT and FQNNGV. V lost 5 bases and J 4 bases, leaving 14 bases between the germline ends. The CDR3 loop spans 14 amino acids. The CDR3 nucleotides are TGTGCCAGCAGCCACTTTAATGGACTAGAGACCCAGTACTTC. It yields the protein CASSHFNGLETQYF.

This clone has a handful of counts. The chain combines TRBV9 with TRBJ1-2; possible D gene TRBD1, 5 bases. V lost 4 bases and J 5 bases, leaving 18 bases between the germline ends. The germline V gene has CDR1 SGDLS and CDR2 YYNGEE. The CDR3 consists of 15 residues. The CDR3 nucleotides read TGTGCCAGCAGCCCTGGCGGGGCAAGAGGGTATGGCTACACCTTC. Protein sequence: CASSPGGARGYGYTF.

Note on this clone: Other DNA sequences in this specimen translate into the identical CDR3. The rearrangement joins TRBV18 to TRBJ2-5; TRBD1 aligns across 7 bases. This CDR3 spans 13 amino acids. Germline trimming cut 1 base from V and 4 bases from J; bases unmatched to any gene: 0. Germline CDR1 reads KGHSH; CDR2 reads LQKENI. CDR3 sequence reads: CASSPQGAETQYF. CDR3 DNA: TGTGCCAGCTCACCACAGGGGGCAGAGACCCAGTACTTC.

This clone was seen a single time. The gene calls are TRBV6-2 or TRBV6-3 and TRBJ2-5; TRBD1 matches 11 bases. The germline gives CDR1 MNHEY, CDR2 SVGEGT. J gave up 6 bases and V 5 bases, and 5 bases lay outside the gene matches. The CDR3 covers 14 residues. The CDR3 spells CASSGQGARKTQYF. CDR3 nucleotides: TGTGCCAGCAGTGGACAGGGGGCGAGAAAGACCCAGTACTTC.

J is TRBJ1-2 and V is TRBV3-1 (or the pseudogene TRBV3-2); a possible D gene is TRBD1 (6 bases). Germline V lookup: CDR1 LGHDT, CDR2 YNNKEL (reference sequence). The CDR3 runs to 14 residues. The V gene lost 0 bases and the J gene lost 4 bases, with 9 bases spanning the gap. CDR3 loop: CASSQDRTAYGYTF. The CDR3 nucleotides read TGTGCCAGCAGCCAAGATAGGACAGCCTATGGCTACACCTTC.

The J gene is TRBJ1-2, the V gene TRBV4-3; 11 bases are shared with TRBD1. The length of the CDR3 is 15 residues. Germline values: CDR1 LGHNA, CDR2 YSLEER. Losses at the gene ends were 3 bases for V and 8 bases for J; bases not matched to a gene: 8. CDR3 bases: TGCGCCAGCAGCCATACCGGGACAGGGGGTAGGGGCTACACCTTC. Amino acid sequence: CASSHTGTGGRGYTF.

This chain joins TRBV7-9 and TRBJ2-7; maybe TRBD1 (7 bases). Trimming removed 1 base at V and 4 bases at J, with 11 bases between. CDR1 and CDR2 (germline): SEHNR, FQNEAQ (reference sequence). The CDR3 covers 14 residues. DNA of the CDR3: TGTGCCAGCAGCTTAGAGGGGGCGGGGTACGAGCAGTACTTC. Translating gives CASSLEGAGYEQYF.

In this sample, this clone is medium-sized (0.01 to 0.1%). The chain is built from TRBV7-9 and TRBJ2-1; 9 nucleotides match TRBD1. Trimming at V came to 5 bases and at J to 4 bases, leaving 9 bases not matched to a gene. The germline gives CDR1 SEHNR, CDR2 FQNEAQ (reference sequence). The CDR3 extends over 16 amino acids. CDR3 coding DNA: TGTGCCAGCAGCCCGGGGACAGGGCGAAGGTACAATGAGCAGTTCTTC. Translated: CASSPGTGRRYNEQFF.

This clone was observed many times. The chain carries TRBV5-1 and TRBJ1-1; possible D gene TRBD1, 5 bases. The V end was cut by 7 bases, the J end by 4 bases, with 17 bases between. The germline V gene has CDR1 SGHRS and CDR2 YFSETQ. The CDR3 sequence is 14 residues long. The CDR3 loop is CASRLGSGGTEAFF. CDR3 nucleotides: TGCGCCAGCCGGCTGGGCTCCGGGGGCACTGAAGCTTTCTTT.

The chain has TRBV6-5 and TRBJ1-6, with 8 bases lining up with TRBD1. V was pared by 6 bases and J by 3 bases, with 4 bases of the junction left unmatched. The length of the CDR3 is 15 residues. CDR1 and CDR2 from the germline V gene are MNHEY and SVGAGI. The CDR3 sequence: CASRFGQGYNSPLHF. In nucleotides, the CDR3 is TGTGCCAGCAGATTCGGACAGGGCTATAATTCACCCCTCCACTTT.

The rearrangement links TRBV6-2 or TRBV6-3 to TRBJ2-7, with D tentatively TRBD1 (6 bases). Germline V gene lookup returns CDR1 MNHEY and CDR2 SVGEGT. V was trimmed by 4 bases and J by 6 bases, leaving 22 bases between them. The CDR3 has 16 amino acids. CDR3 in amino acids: CASSSLEARTRGEQYF. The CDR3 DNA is TGTGCCAGCAGTTCCCTTGAGGCTAGGACCAGGGGCGAGCAGTACTTC.

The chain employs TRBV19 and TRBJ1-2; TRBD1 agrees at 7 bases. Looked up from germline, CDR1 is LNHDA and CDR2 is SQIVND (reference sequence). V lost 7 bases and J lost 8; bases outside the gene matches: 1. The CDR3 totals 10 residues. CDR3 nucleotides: TGTGCCAGTATGACAGGGGGCTACACCTTC. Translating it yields CASMTGGYTF.

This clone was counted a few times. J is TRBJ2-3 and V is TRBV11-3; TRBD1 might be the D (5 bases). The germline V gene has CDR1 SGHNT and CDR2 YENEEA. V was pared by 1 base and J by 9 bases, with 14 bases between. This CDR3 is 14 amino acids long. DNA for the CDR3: TGTGCCAGCAGCTTAGGCCAGACAGAATCAACGCAGTATTTT. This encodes CASSLGQTESTQYF. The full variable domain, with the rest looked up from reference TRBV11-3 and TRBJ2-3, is EAGVVQSPRYKIIEKKQPVAFWCNPISGHNTLYWYLQNLGQGPELLIRYENEEAVDDSQLPKDRFSAERLKGVDSTLKIQPAELGDSAVYLCASSLGQTESTQYFGPGTRLTVL.

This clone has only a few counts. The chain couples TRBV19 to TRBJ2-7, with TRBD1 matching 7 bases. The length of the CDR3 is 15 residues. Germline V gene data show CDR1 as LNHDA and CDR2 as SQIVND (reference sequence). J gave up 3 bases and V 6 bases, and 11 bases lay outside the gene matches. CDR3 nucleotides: TGTGCCAGTAGCCTTAGACAGGGAATGCTCTACGAGCAGTACTTC. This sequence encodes CASSLRQGMLYEQYF. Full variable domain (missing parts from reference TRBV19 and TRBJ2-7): DGGITQSPKYLFRKEGQNVTLSCEQNLNHDAMYWYRQDPGQGLRLIYYSQIVNDFQKGDIAEGYSVSREKKESFPLTVTSAQKNPTAFYLCASSLRQGMLYEQYFGPGTRLTVT.

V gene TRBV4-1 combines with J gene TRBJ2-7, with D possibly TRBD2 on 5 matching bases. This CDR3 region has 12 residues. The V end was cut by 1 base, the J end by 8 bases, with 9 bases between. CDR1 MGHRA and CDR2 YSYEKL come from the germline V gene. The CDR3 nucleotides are TGCGCCAGCAGCCAAGGAGGGAAAAAGCAGTACTTC. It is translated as CASSQGGKKQYF.

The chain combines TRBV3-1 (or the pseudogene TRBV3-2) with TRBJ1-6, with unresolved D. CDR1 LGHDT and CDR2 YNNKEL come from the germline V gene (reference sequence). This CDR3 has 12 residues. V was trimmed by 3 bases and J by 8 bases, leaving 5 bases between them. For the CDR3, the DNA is TGTGCCAGCAGCCACTTAGATTCACCCCTCCACTTT. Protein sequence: CASSHLDSPLHF.